This T cell receptor beta chain comes out of a study of control samples from healthy donors and cancer patients. The CDR3 covers 12 residues. Per the germline V gene, CDR1 is SGHNT and CDR2 is YYREEE (reference sequence). The V end lost 2 bases, the J end lost 7 bases, and 7 bases lay between the germline ends. The table came from immunoSEQ multiplex PCR; TCRdb's copy has only in-frame clones and leaves some out. The data contain under 450,000 clones, 80% to 95% of them seen just once; the ten biggest clones take up 5.5% to 7.5%. The sequenced sample was PBMCs. This TCR came from a man in his forties or fifties with head and neck cancer. The chain links TRBV5-4 to TRBJ1-3; D is unresolved. In DNA form, the CDR3 reads TGTGCCAGCAGCTTCGACGGTAACACCATATATTTT. This encodes CASSFDGNTIYF.